The present entry profiles one TCR beta chain with its context. The antigen is unknown. The sample originates from a study of T cell responses to AZD1222 COVID-19 vaccine. The table came from immunoSEQ multiplex PCR; TCRdb's copy has only in-frame clones and leaves some out. The sample has 150,000 to 200,000 clones, around 92% seen once; the top ten hold under 2.5%. From germline, CDR1 is SGHTS and CDR2 YDEGEE. The CDR3 totals 15 residues. The V gene lost 0 bases and the J gene lost 5 bases, with 9 bases spanning the gap. Overall study findings and caveats: It was only 6 or 7 AZD1222 recipients who were seropositive at baseline. Unmutated variant regions are reportedly the target of nearly half of TCRs that are spike-specific.

This TCR was sampled from an adult in good health. The chain couples TRBV5-8 to TRBJ1-6; no firm D call. This sample comprised peripheral blood, obtained on day 0 of AZD1222 vaccination. The CDR3 sequence: CASSLVGRDNSPLHF. The CDR3 DNA reads as TGTGCCAGCAGCTTGGTAGGACGGGATAATTCACCCCTCCACTTT.